What follows describes a single T cell receptor beta chain. The CDR3 is made up of 17 amino acids. CDR1 SGHVS and CDR2 FNYEAQ come from the germline V gene. Trimming cost V 5 bases and J 4 bases; bases outside gene matches: 12. The record originates from a study of T cells in Graves' hyperthyroidism and ophthalmopathy. Whole-study context: Upon initial diagnosis and before any treatment, peripheral blood was collected.

TCR beta CDR3 regions were amplified from RNA transcripts. TCR CDR3 underwent first-round RT-PCR with the HTBI primer set. TCRdb reprocessed the multiplex PCR reads via MiXCR and lists one record per CDR3 protein. The profile shows hundreds of thousands of distinct CDR3 sequences, roughly 40% of them singletons. Stable disease denoted Graves' hyperthyroidism without ophthalmopathy progression within 18 months. Uncontrolled infection, other autoimmune disease, pregnancy or lactation disqualified patients from enrolment. The source material was blood. This receptor was obtained from a man between 18 and 29 years old with Graves' hyperthyroidism. The chain recombines TRBV7-6 with TRBJ2-1; the match to TRBD2 covers 9 bases. In DNA, the CDR3 is TGTGCCAGCAGCCCCCAGGGGCCGGGACTAGCATACAATGAGCAGTTCTTC. It codes for CASSPQGPGLAYNEQFF.